These 9 T cell receptor beta chains were sequenced from one sample in a study of T cells in Graves' hyperthyroidism and ophthalmopathy. RNA transcripts yielded amplified TCR beta CDR3 regions. The TCR CDR3 first-round RT-PCR relied on the HTBI primer set. TCRdb recomputed calls from the multiplex PCR reads with MiXCR, one row per CDR3 protein. This sample has around 300,000 distinct CDR3 sequences, with roughly 13% found just once. The sample consisted of blood. These receptors originate from a woman aged 30 to 39 with Graves' hyperthyroidism that later progressed to Graves' ophthalmopathy.

The V call is TRBV19, the J call TRBJ1-1; possible D gene TRBD1, 5 bases. With 7 bases removed from V and 5 bases from J, the gap between germline ends came to 11 bases. Germline V gene lookup returns CDR1 LNHDA and CDR2 SQIVND (reference sequence). The CDR3 spans 12 residues. The CDR3 spells CASKGRVTEAFF. The DNA for the CDR3 is TGTGCCAGTAAAGGCAGGGTAACTGAAGCTTTCTTT.

This clonotype was picked up many times. The V and J genes are TRBV20-1 and TRBJ1-2; the D gene is possibly TRBD1 (6 bases). The CDR3 consists of 13 residues. The V gene's germline CDR1 is DFQATT and CDR2 SNEGSKA (reference sequence). V shed 1 base and J shed 7 bases, with 13 bases lying between them. Written as DNA, the CDR3 is TGCAGTGCTAGAGTGGGGGGCGTCAGTGGCTACACCTTC. It translates to CSARVGGVSGYTF.

This clonotype came up a few times. This chain connects TRBV6-4 to TRBJ2-1, with unresolved D. The CDR3 covers 16 residues. The germline CDR1 and CDR2 sequences are MRHNA and SNTAGT. V gave up 0 bases and J gave up 0 bases, with 9 bases separating them. The CDR3 nucleotides are TGTGCCAGCAGTGACTCCGGCGTTAGCTCCTACAATGAGCAGTTCTTC. Its translation is CASSDSGVSSYNEQFF.

This clonotype was detected ten times or more. The chain combines TRBV4-1 with TRBJ2-7; the D gene is possibly TRBD2 (5 bases). The germline V gene encodes CDR1 MGHRA and CDR2 YSYEKL. This CDR3 contains 13 residues. Deletions cut 1 base from V and 2 bases from J, with 6 bases between. The CDR3 region is CASSQAGAYEQYF. DNA of the CDR3: TGCGCCAGCAGCCAAGCCGGGGCCTACGAGCAGTACTTC.

This clonotype was observed at least ten times. The chain uses TRBV7-9 and TRBJ2-4; D tentatively reads TRBD1 or TRBD2 (5 bases each). CDR3 length: 12 amino acids. V lost 11 bases and J 4 bases, leaving 12 bases between the germline ends. Germline loops: CDR1 SEHNR, CDR2 FQNEAQ (reference sequence). The CDR3 loop reads CAGAGTKNIQYF. CDR3 in DNA: TGTGCCGGAGCCGGGACGAAAAACATTCAGTACTTC.

The sample holds many counts of this clonotype. The chain couples TRBV6-2 or TRBV6-3 to TRBJ2-2; TRBD2 aligns across 10 bases. With V trimmed by 5 bases and J by 7 bases, 13 bases remained unmatched. Looked up from germline, CDR1 is MNHEY and CDR2 is SVGEGT. CDR3 length: 17 amino acids. DNA of the CDR3: TGTGCCAGCAGTCGCAATATCAGCGGGAGGGAGATCGGGGAGCTGTTTTTT. Protein product: CASSRNISGREIGELFF.

This clonotype was observed many times. Written as DNA, the CDR3 is TGCAGTGCTAGTATCTGGCGGGGGGCTAGGTTCGAGCAGTACTTC. It specifies CSASIWRGARFEQYF. The rearrangement uses TRBV20-1 and TRBJ2-7, with TRBD2 identical over 8 bases. The germline V gene has CDR1 DFQATT and CDR2 SNEGSKA (reference sequence). Trimming took 3 bases from V and 6 from J; bases not matched to a gene: 13. The CDR3 is 15 residues long.

This clonotype was counted ten times or more. This rearrangement joins TRBV28 to TRBJ2-7; D not resolved. The CDR3 sequence is 12 residues long. Trimming removed 5 bases from V and 9 bases from J, with 14 bases in between. From germline, CDR1 is MDHEN and CDR2 SYDVKM. CDR3 coding DNA: TGTGCCAGCAGTCCCCAGTCGTTGGTGCAGTACTTC. It yields the protein CASSPQSLVQYF.

There are many counts of this clonotype. This rearrangement joins TRBV20-1 to TRBJ2-2; possible D gene TRBD1, 6 bases. From germline, CDR1 is DFQATT and CDR2 SNEGSKA (reference sequence). The CDR3 loop spans 13 amino acids. CDR3 sequence: CGARGHPTGELFF. CDR3 sequence (DNA): TGCGGGGCCCGGGGACATCCTACCGGGGAGCTGTTTTTT.